The TCR beta chain described here comes from a study of T cells in Graves' hyperthyroidism and ophthalmopathy. In this sample, this clonotype turned up a few times. Newly diagnosed hyperthyroidism, duration under 2 months, in patients aged 18 to 65. Amplified TCR beta CDR3 regions derived from RNA transcripts. Initially, a first-round RT-PCR of the TCR CDR3 employed the HTBI primer set. TCRdb re-called the multiplex PCR reads with MiXCR, one entry per CDR3 protein. Here the sample spans around 420,000 distinct CDR3 sequences, 15% to 19% being singletons. This clonotype was sampled from a woman between 18 and 29 years old with Graves' hyperthyroidism. Sequences were obtained from blood.

The CDR3 loop is CASSVRFGGSGNTIYF. The CDR3 coding sequence is TGTGCCAGCAGCGTAAGGTTTGGAGGATCTGGAAACACCATATATTTT. This rearrangement joins TRBV9 to TRBJ1-3; D ambiguous. Trimming shortened V by 1 base and J by 1 base, and 12 bases separated the two germline ends. Germline CDR1 reads SGDLS; CDR2 reads YYNGEE. The CDR3 is 16 amino acids.